This TCR beta chain was sequenced in a study of cytomegalovirus exposure and HLA in healthy donors. Study results and limitations: Cytomegalovirus association was assigned to about 150 TCR beta chains.

As concerns this clone: Its matching antigen is unknown.

Germline V gene sequence: CDR1 LNHDA, CDR2 SQIVND (reference sequence). Trimming at V came to 2 bases and at J to 2 bases, leaving 8 bases not matched to a gene. The CDR3 covers 17 residues. The PCR contained 60 Vbeta and 13 Jbeta primers. Assay: immunoSEQ multiplex PCR; the TCRdb copy retains only in-frame clones and omits some. The table has approximately 150,000 clones, roughly 80% seen once. The V call is TRBV19, the J call TRBJ1-4, with 7 bases matching TRBD1. Input material: PBMCs. The clonotype was recovered from a man in his forties or fifties in good health and CMV-seronegative. Here the CDR3 DNA reads TGTGCCAGTAGTATAAGTACAGGGGAAGGTACTAATGAAAAACTGTTTTTT. The encoded protein is CASSISTGEGTNEKLFF.